The present TCR beta chain was sequenced within a study of T cells in Graves' hyperthyroidism and ophthalmopathy. The V gene's germline CDR1 is MNHEY and CDR2 SMNVEV (reference sequence). This CDR3 is built from 15 residues. J gave up 2 bases and V 5 bases, and 8 bases lay outside the gene matches. RNA transcripts yielded amplified TCR beta CDR3 regions. When the TCR CDR3 underwent first-round RT-PCR, the HTBI primer set was used. TCRdb itself ran the multiplex PCR reads through MiXCR, one entry per CDR3 protein. The sample has 600,000 to 650,000 distinct CDR3 sequences, less than 25% seen once. Many counts were recorded for this clonotype. Its antigen is not identified. Thyroid ultrasound, orbital computed tomography, clinical symptoms, and serum thyroxine and TRAb underpinned diagnoses. PBMCs were derived from more than 8 ml fresh peripheral blood. Regarding the study as a whole: A model of 13 V-J pairs discriminated ophthalmopathy from stable hyperthyroidism.

Material for sequencing was blood. J is TRBJ1-2 and V is TRBV27, with TRBD1 identical over 7 bases. This TCR came from a man aged 25-40 years with Graves' ophthalmopathy. The CDR3 protein is CASSARQGRNYGYTF. CDR3 bases: TGTGCCAGCAGTGCCCGACAGGGTCGAAACTATGGCTACACCTTC.